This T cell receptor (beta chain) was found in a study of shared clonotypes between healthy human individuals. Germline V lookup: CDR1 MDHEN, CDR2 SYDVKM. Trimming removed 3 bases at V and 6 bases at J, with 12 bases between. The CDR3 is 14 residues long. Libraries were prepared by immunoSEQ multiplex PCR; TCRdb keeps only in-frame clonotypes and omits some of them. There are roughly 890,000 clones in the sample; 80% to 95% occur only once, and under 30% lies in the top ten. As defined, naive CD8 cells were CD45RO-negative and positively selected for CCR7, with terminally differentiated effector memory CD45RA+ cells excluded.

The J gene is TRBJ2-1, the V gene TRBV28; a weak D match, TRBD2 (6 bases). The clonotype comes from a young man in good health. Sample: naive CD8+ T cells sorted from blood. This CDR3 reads CASSFYGSGNEQFF. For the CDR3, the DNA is TGTGCCAGCAGTTTTTACGGGAGCGGCAATGAGCAGTTCTTC.